The 20 T cell receptor beta chains below all came from one sample that was sequenced in a study of blood T cell repertoires in COVID-19. Libraries were prepared by immunoSEQ multiplex PCR; TCRdb keeps only in-frame clonotypes and omits some of them. This sample has 150,000 to 200,000 clones, with more than 75% found just once. What was sequenced was peripheral blood. The receptors were gathered from a man between 18 and 35 years old with acute or convalescent COVID-19.

The J gene is TRBJ1-5, the V gene TRBV6-5, with D possibly being TRBD1 (6 bases). This CDR3 has 14 amino acids. Germline V gives CDR1 MNHEY, CDR2 SVGAGI. V was clipped by 7 bases and J by 4 bases, with 14 bases between them. The CDR3 region has the DNA TGTGCCAGCATACAGGGAAGTGGGAATCAGCCCCAGCATTTT. Translation: CASIQGSGNQPQHF.

The V call is TRBV12-3 or TRBV12-4, the J call TRBJ1-2; a weak D match, TRBD1 (5 bases). The CDR3 covers 13 residues. V was shortened by 7 bases and J by 8 bases, with 17 bases between the two germline ends. The CDR3 DNA reads TGTGCCAGCACCCCAAGTGGGGCGCAGGGCTACACCTTC. Its translation is CASTPSGAQGYTF.

The chain joins TRBV6-1 to TRBJ1-2; D uncertain. The CDR3 runs 16 residues. V dropped 0 bases and J dropped 2 bases, with 13 bases sitting between them. Germline CDR1 reads MNHNS; CDR2 reads SASEGT. CDR3 coding DNA: TGTGCCAGCAGTGAAGCCGGGAATGCAGTAAACTATGGCTACACCTTC. It is translated as CASSEAGNAVNYGYTF.

The chain recombines TRBV30 with TRBJ1-6; D remains unclear. Germline-derived CDR1 and CDR2 are GTSNPN and SVGIG (reference sequence). This CDR3 spans 15 amino acids. Trimming removed 2 bases from V and 9 bases from J, with 17 bases in between. CDR3 DNA: TGTGCCTGGAGTTTCCCGGGTCCGGCGGGTTCACCCCTCCACTTT. This sequence encodes CAWSFPGPAGSPLHF.

The chain carries TRBV19 and TRBJ1-1; tentative D call: TRBD1 (5 bases). With 0 bases removed from V and 11 bases from J, the gap between germline ends came to 13 bases. Germline V gives CDR1 LNHDA, CDR2 SQIVND (reference sequence). The CDR3 covers 13 residues. The CDR3 sequence is CASSIDPQGRAFF. For the CDR3, the DNA is TGTGCCAGTAGTATAGATCCCCAGGGCCGGGCTTTCTTT.

The V call is TRBV27, the J call TRBJ2-5; TRBD2 aligns across 16 bases. Per germline, CDR1 MNHEY and CDR2 SMNVEV (reference sequence). V gave up 4 bases and J gave up 5 bases; unmatched junction bases: 4. This CDR3 contains 16 residues. Here the CDR3 DNA reads TGTGCCAGCAGTTCGGGACTAGCGGGAGGGGCGGAGACCCAGTACTTC. Protein: CASSSGLAGGAETQYF.

The V gene is TRBV9, the J gene TRBJ2-1; TRBD2 agrees at 7 bases. The CDR3 totals 14 residues. Germline V gene lookup returns CDR1 SGDLS and CDR2 YYNGEE. V gave up 0 bases and J gave up 7 bases; unmatched junction bases: 4. CDR3 loop: CASSVATLANEQFF. The CDR3 DNA follows: TGTGCCAGCAGCGTAGCCACACTAGCGAATGAGCAGTTCTTC. Full variable domain (rest looked up from reference TRBV9 and TRBJ2-1): DSGVTQTPKHLITATGQRVTLRCSPRSGDLSVYWYQQSLDQGLQFLIQYYNGEERAKGNILERFSAQQFPDLHSELNLSSLELGDSALYFCASSVATLANEQFFGPGTRLTVL.

This chain connects TRBV27 to TRBJ2-7; no clear D. Germline CDR1 and CDR2: MNHEY and SMNVEV (reference sequence). Between the trimmed V and J ends, which lost 6 bases and 4 bases, there was a span of 10 bases. The CDR3 totals 12 residues. Written as DNA, the CDR3 is TGTGCCAGCAGCTCACCTAAATACGAGCAGTACTTC. It encodes CASSSPKYEQYF.

The chain combines TRBV19 with TRBJ1-6; 7 nucleotides line up with TRBD1. The V gene end was trimmed by 6 bases and the J gene end by 10 bases; junction bases not matched to a gene: 21. This CDR3 is 18 amino acids long. From germline, CDR1 is LNHDA and CDR2 SQIVND (reference sequence). CDR3 DNA: TGTGCCAGTAGCGCCTCCAGGGGGAACGGGGCTAGGGGATCACCCCTCCACTTT. Translated: CASSASRGNGARGSPLHF.

The rearrangement uses TRBV7-9 and TRBJ2-7; a weak D match, TRBD2 (7 bases). The CDR3 sequence is 15 residues long. CDR1 SEHNR and CDR2 FQNEAQ come from the germline V gene (reference sequence). Trimming removed 6 bases from V and 0 bases from J, with 15 bases in between. CDR3 amino acids: CASSRLAGASYEQYF. The CDR3 bases are TGTGCCAGCAGTCGCCTCGCGGGGGCCTCCTACGAGCAGTACTTC.

The chain links TRBV2 to TRBJ2-1, with TRBD2 identical over 7 bases. Trimming at V came to 5 bases and at J to 7 bases, leaving 11 bases not matched to a gene. The CDR3 contains 15 residues. Germline values: CDR1 SNHLY, CDR2 FYNNEI. The CDR3 sequence: CASSLTSRGENEQFF. The CDR3 nucleotides read TGTGCCAGCAGTTTGACTAGCAGAGGGGAGAATGAGCAGTTCTTC.

The chain has TRBV9 and TRBJ1-3; D gene ambiguous. The germline gives CDR1 SGDLS, CDR2 YYNGEE. This CDR3 is 12 amino acids long. Trimming stripped 3 bases from V and 3 bases from J, with 4 bases between. In DNA form, the CDR3 reads TGTGCCAGCAGCGGCTATGGAAACACCATATATTTT. It yields the protein CASSGYGNTIYF.

This clone was observed a single time. The chain carries TRBV10-1 and TRBJ2-1; D is perhaps TRBD2 (5 bases). Per the germline V gene, CDR1 is WNHNN and CDR2 is SYGVQD (reference sequence). The CDR3 is 12 amino acids. Trimming stripped 8 bases from V and 4 bases from J, with 9 bases between. The DNA for the CDR3 is TGCGCCAGCTCGGAGCGGTACAATGAGCAGTTCTTC. Translated, it gives CASSERYNEQFF.

This sequence joins TRBV7-8 and TRBJ1-5, with 8 bases matching TRBD1. Germline loops: CDR1 SGHVS, CDR2 FQNEAQ. CDR3 length equals 14 residues. Unmatched junction bases numbered 5, after V lost 10 bases and J lost 0 bases. The CDR3: CAIGTGYSNQPQHF. The CDR3 nucleotides read TGTGCCATCGGGACAGGTTATAGCAATCAGCCCCAGCATTTT.

The rearrangement joins TRBV20-1 to TRBJ1-5; 7 bases are shared with TRBD1. The CDR3 covers 14 residues. V was clipped by 3 bases and J by 1 base; unmatched bases: 3. Germline CDR1 DFQATT, CDR2 SNEGSKA (reference sequence). The CDR3 sequence: CSASAGGSNQPQHF. The CDR3 DNA is TGCAGTGCTAGTGCAGGGGGGAGCAATCAGCCCCAGCATTTT.

The gene calls are TRBV25-1 and TRBJ1-1; D is perhaps TRBD1 (5 bases). Trimming took off 4 bases at V and 11 bases at J, with 17 bases between the two ends. The CDR3 is 13 amino acids. CDR1 and CDR2 from the germline V gene are MGHDK and SYGVNS. The CDR3 coding sequence is TGTGCCAGCAGTGCCCTGGGGGGGGAGGAGGCTTTCTTT. It codes for CASSALGGEEAFF.

The V call is TRBV10-1, the J call TRBJ1-1, with D possibly matching TRBD1 (6 bases). Germline V lookup: CDR1 WNHNN, CDR2 SYGVQD (reference sequence). The V end lost 5 bases, the J end lost 2 bases, and 9 bases lay between the germline ends. The CDR3 is made up of 13 amino acids. CDR3 bases: TGCGCCAGCAGTTCGGACAGAAACACTGAAGCTTTCTTT. Amino acid sequence: CASSSDRNTEAFF.

The V and J genes are TRBV12-3 or TRBV12-4 and TRBJ2-7, with D hard to call. This CDR3 is 12 amino acids long. The V end lost 2 bases, the J end lost 4 bases, and 6 bases lay between the germline ends. The CDR3 spells CASSLYWYEQYF. In DNA form, the CDR3 reads TGTGCCAGCAGTTTATACTGGTACGAGCAGTACTTC.

The chain uses TRBV5-6 and TRBJ2-1; D possibly corresponds to TRBD2 (6 bases). CDR1 is SGHDT, CDR2 YYEEEE, per germline. This CDR3 is built from 12 residues. Trimming shortened V by 4 bases and J by 9 bases, and 11 bases separated the two germline ends. In nucleotides, the CDR3 is TGTGCCAGCAGCCGGGGAGCGGGTGAGCAGTTCTTC. Translation: CASSRGAGEQFF.

The V and J genes are TRBV25-1 and TRBJ2-5; D may be TRBD1 (5 bases). The length of the CDR3 is 15 residues. In germline, CDR1 is MGHDK, CDR2 SYGVNS. V lost 2 bases, J lost 5 bases, and 15 bases lay in between. CDR3 protein: CASSEMSDNLETQYF. The CDR3 coding sequence is TGTGCCAGCAGTGAAATGTCGGACAATTTGGAGACCCAGTACTTC.